This T cell receptor beta chain emerged from a study of tumor-infiltrating lymphocytes in localized non-small cell lung cancer. Study at large: Each patient gave resected tumor and non-adjacent uninvolved lung tissue.

Germline V CDR1 and CDR2: SGHTA, FQGNSA. The ends lost 4 bases at V and 5 bases at J; junction bases unmatched: 7. The CDR3 runs to 14 residues. This clone was observed a handful of times. TCRdb's table, derived via immunoSEQ multiplex PCR, lists solely in-frame clones and lacks some. This table has around 8,900 clones, 55% to 75% appearing once. The sample was lung tumor tissue. This rearrangement joins TRBV7-2 to TRBJ2-7; 8 bases map to TRBD1. The sequence was obtained from a human donor with non-small cell lung cancer. This chain's CDR3 is CASSSGTGINEQYF. CDR3 DNA sequence: TGTGCCAGCAGCTCCGGGACAGGAATCAACGAGCAGTACTTC.